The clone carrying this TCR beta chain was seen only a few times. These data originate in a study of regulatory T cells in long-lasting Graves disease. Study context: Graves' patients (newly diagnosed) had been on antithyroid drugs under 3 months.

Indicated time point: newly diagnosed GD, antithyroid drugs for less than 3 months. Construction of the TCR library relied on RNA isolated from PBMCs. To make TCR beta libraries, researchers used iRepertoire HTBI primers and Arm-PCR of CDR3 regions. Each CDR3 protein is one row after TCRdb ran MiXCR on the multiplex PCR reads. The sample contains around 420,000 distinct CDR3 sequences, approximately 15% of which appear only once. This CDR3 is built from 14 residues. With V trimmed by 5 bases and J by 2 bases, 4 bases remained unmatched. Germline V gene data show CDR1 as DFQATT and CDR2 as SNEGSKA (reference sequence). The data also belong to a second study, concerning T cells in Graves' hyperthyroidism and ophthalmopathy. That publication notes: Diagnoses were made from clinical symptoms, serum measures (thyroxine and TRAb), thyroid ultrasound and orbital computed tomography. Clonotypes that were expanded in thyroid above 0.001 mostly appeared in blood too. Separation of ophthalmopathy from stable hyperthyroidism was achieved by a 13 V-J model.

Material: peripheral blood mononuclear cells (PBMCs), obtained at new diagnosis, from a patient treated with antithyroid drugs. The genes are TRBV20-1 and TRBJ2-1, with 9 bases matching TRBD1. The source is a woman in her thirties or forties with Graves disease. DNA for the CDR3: TGCAGTGCTGAAAGGACAGGGGCCTACAATGAGCAGTTCTTC. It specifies CSAERTGAYNEQFF.